This T cell receptor beta chain was sequenced for a study of blood T cells in healthy people across ages. Study results and limitations: Strong correlation was found linking TCR beta diversity to naive T cell percentage.

This CDR3 has 14 residues. With 3 bases removed from V and 4 bases from J, the gap between germline ends came to 13 bases. Worth noting for this clonotype: Its specificity is unknown.

A second about 7 to 11 cycle PCR used barcoded and J-beta primers. TCRdb processed the 5' RACE reads anew with MiXCR; each CDR3 protein has one entry. The sample includes about 1.6 million distinct CDR3 sequences, approximately 32% of them seen just once. V gene TRBV12-3 or TRBV12-4 combines with J gene TRBJ2-7; TRBD2 is a possible D gene (6 bases). The sequence derives from a woman in her 30s in good health. The specimen was blood. This CDR3 is CASSLGGIRYEQYF. Here the CDR3 DNA reads TGTGCCAGCAGTTTGGGCGGGATCAGGTACGAGCAGTACTTC.